One sample yielded the 30 T cell receptor beta chains listed below, sequenced in a study of cytomegalovirus exposure and HLA in healthy donors. Primers for the PCR totalled 60 Vbeta and 13 Jbeta. Sequencing used immunoSEQ multiplex PCR; TCRdb keeps in-frame clones, though not all of them. This table has roughly 200,000 clones, more than 9.5% appearing once. The sample comprised PBMCs. The receptors stem from a man between 45 and 60 years old in good health and CMV-seropositive.

Only a few counts were recorded for this clone. The chain recombines TRBV15 with TRBJ1-5; 7 nucleotides agree with TRBD1. The germline V gene has CDR1 LNHNV and CDR2 YYDKDF (reference sequence). V was pared by 0 bases and J by 1 base, with 12 bases of the junction left unmatched. The CDR3 is 19 amino acids. DNA for the CDR3: TGTGCCACCAGCAGAGATCGGATAGAGGGGGCTTGGAGCAATCAGCCCCAGCATTTT. Its translation is CATSRDRIEGAWSNQPQHF. The variable domain in full, completed from reference TRBV15 and TRBJ1-5, reads DAMVIQNPRYQVTQFGKPVTLSCSQTLNHNVMYWYQQKSSQAPKLLFHYYDKDFNNEADTPDNFQSRRPNTSFCFLDIRSPGLGDTAMYLCATSRDRIEGAWSNQPQHFGDGTRLSIL.

This clone showed up just a few times. The chain uses TRBV9 and TRBJ2-5; 12 bases match TRBD2. The J segment lost 5 bases and the V segment lost 1 base, leaving 6 bases of the junction unmatched. The CDR3 consists of 16 residues. CDR1 and CDR2 from the germline V gene are SGDLS and YYNGEE. The CDR3: CASSVLAGGPEETQYF. The CDR3 nucleotides read TGTGCCAGCAGCGTACTAGCGGGGGGGCCGGAGGAGACCCAGTACTTC.

This clone has more than one count but fewer than ten. The chain has TRBV2 and TRBJ2-5; 8 positions match TRBD2. The CDR3 is 12 residues long. Germline assignment: CDR1 SNHLY and CDR2 FYNNEI. The ends lost 2 bases at V and 9 bases at J; junction bases unmatched: 2. The chain's CDR3 is CASSERRGAQYF. In DNA, the CDR3 is TGTGCCAGCAGTGAACGGCGGGGGGCCCAGTACTTC. Drawing the rest from reference TRBV2 and TRBJ2-5, the complete variable domain is EPEVTQTPSHQVTQMGQEVILRCVPISNHLYFYWYRQILGQKVEFLVSFYNNEISEKSEIFDDQFSVERPDGSNFTLKIRSTKLEDSAMYFCASSERRGAQYFGPGTRLLVL.

The rearrangement links TRBV14 to TRBJ2-7, with D maybe TRBD2 (6 bases). CDR1 is SGHDN and CDR2 is FVKESK in the germline V gene. This CDR3 spans 15 amino acids. V shed 0 bases and J shed 3 bases, with 12 bases lying between them. In DNA form, the CDR3 reads TGTGCCAGCAGCCAAGATCGGGGACTTCACTACGAGCAGTACTTC. Residues: CASSQDRGLHYEQYF.

The chain links TRBV5-1 to TRBJ1-4; TRBD1 matches at 7 bases. The CDR3 has 15 amino acids. Germline-derived CDR1 and CDR2 are SGHRS and YFSETQ. Unmatched junction bases numbered 6, after V lost 3 bases and J lost 4 bases. DNA of the CDR3: TGCGCCAGCAGCTCGACGACAGGGATTAATGAAAAACTGTTTTTT. It yields the protein CASSSTTGINEKLFF.

The chain has TRBV5-1 and TRBJ2-5; D possibly corresponds to TRBD2 (6 bases). Germline V gene data show CDR1 as SGHRS and CDR2 as YFSETQ. Between the trimmed V and J ends, which lost 1 base and 2 bases, there was a span of 9 bases. The CDR3 length is 14 residues. This chain's CDR3 is CASSLTGVQETQYF. CDR3 nucleotides: TGCGCCAGCAGCTTGACGGGGGTTCAAGAGACCCAGTACTTC.

This clone was counted only a few times. The identical CDR3 is also encoded by other nucleotide sequences in the sample. This CDR3 reads CASSLQGTGELFF. The CDR3 region has the DNA TGTGCCAGCAGCTTACAGGGTACCGGGGAGCTGTTTTTT. The chain is built from TRBV5-4 and TRBJ2-2, with D tentatively TRBD1 (6 bases). Germline V gene data show CDR1 as SGHNT and CDR2 as YYREEE (reference sequence). Trimming took 2 bases from V and 5 from J, leaving 7 bases between them. This CDR3 spans 13 amino acids. The full variable domain, with the rest looked up from reference TRBV5-4 and TRBJ2-2, is ETGVTQSPTHLIKTRGQQVTLRCSSQSGHNTVSWYQQALGQGPQFIFQYYREEENGRGNFPPRFSGLQFPNYSSELNVNALELDDSALYLCASSLQGTGELFFGEGSRLTVL.

The V call is TRBV5-6, the J call TRBJ2-1; D might be TRBD1 (5 bases). This CDR3 has 12 amino acids. Germline V gives CDR1 SGHDT, CDR2 YYEEEE. V lost 0 bases to trimming and J lost 13 bases, with 11 bases between them. This CDR3 is CASSLGTPVQFF. The CDR3 DNA follows: TGTGCCAGCAGCTTGGGGACACCCGTTCAGTTCTTC.

The chain uses TRBV9 and TRBJ2-3, with 7 bases that match TRBD1. CDR1 SGDLS and CDR2 YYNGEE come from the germline V gene. The V segment lost 2 bases and the J segment 0 bases; nucleotides outside the gene matches: 6. There are 16 residues in the CDR3. The CDR3 DNA reads TGTGCCAGCAGCGTCTTTGACAGGGCTAGCACAGATACGCAGTATTTT. This sequence encodes CASSVFDRASTDTQYF.

This clone was found a few times. The chain joins TRBV4-2 to TRBJ2-7; 11 nucleotides line up with TRBD1. The CDR3 covers 15 residues. The V gene end was trimmed by 6 bases and the J gene end by 3 bases; junction bases not matched to a gene: 7. Germline V gene sequence: CDR1 LGHNA, CDR2 YNFKEQ. CDR3 protein: CASSQTGTGGYEQYF. The CDR3 region has the DNA TGTGCCAGCAGTCAGACTGGGACAGGGGGCTACGAGCAGTACTTC.

The rearrangement links TRBV5-8 to TRBJ1-4, with D hard to call. The CDR3 has 13 residues. V was pared by 3 bases and J by 8 bases, with 11 bases between. Germline values: CDR1 SGHTS, CDR2 YDEGEE. The CDR3 DNA reads as TGTGCCAGCAGCTACTTACAGTCGGAAAAACTGTTTTTT. Translation: CASSYLQSEKLFF.

CDR3 protein: CASSQDWGTTYYEQYF. CDR3 sequence (DNA): TGCGCCAGCAGCCAAGATTGGGGGACAACGTATTACGAGCAGTACTTC. The rearrangement links TRBV4-3 to TRBJ2-7; D is perhaps TRBD1 (6 bases). This CDR3 is 16 amino acids long. V was shortened by 0 bases and J by 4 bases, with 16 bases between the two germline ends. Germline V gene sequence: CDR1 LGHNA, CDR2 YSLEER.

The chain employs TRBV2 and TRBJ1-2; 8 positions match TRBD1. This CDR3 is built from 14 residues. V trimming: 3 bases; J trimming: 3 bases; junction bases outside the gene matches: 3. The V gene's germline CDR1 is SNHLY and CDR2 FYNNEI. CDR3 region: CASSDPGGHYGYTF. The CDR3 coding sequence is TGTGCCAGCAGTGATCCAGGGGGCCACTATGGCTACACCTTC.

This chain joins TRBV7-3 and TRBJ2-3; TRBD2 agrees at 8 bases. The CDR3 runs to 16 residues. Germline V gives CDR1 SGHTA, CDR2 FQGTGA. Unmatched junction bases numbered 7, after V lost 5 bases and J lost 0 bases. The CDR3 DNA sequence: TGTGCCAGCAGCCGAGGGCTAGCGGGTAGCACAGATACGCAGTATTTT. Residues: CASSRGLAGSTDTQYF.

J is TRBJ1-2 and V is TRBV6-1; 8 nucleotides match TRBD1. Losses at the gene ends were 3 bases for V and 3 bases for J; bases not matched to a gene: 3. CDR3 length equals 14 residues. The germline CDR1 and CDR2 sequences are MNHNS and SASEGT. Here the CDR3 DNA reads TGTGCCAGCAGTGACAGGGGGCACGACTATGGCTACACCTTC. Translation: CASSDRGHDYGYTF.

This clone occurred a few times. V gene TRBV27 combines with J gene TRBJ2-2, with D perhaps matching TRBD2 (5 bases). This CDR3 is built from 15 residues. The V and J ends lost 2 bases and 6 bases respectively, with 13 bases between them. The germline V gene has CDR1 MNHEY and CDR2 SMNVEV (reference sequence). CDR3 loop: CASSLVREGAGELFF. The CDR3 DNA reads TGTGCCAGCAGTTTAGTCCGGGAAGGAGCCGGGGAGCTGTTTTTT.

This clone was seen a handful of times. The chain carries TRBV2 and TRBJ1-4, with D uncertain. From germline, CDR1 is SNHLY and CDR2 FYNNEI. There are 12 residues in the CDR3. V was shortened by 4 bases and J by 7 bases, with 7 bases between the two germline ends. The CDR3 sequence: CASSGDSEKLFF. The CDR3 nucleotides are TGTGCCAGCAGTGGAGATAGTGAAAAACTGTTTTTT.

V and J are TRBV6-5 and TRBJ1-5; a weak D match, TRBD1 (5 bases). Trimming stripped 6 bases from V and 0 bases from J, with 9 bases between. This CDR3 region has 14 residues. Germline V gene data show CDR1 as MNHEY and CDR2 as SVGAGI. DNA of the CDR3: TGTGCCAGCAGCGCGACAGATAGCAATCAGCCCCAGCATTTT. The encoded protein is CASSATDSNQPQHF.

This clone turned up a few times. This rearrangement joins TRBV10-2 to TRBJ2-5; D is unclear. Germline V gene data show CDR1 as WSHSY and CDR2 as SAAADI. V lost 6 bases to trimming and J lost 5 bases, with 7 bases between them. CDR3 length equals 11 residues. For the CDR3, the DNA is TGCGCCAGCAGGGCTTGGGAGACCCAGTACTTC. Its protein product is CASRAWETQYF.

The chain links TRBV7-8 to TRBJ1-1; unclear D gene. The V gene's germline CDR1 is SGHVS and CDR2 FQNEAQ. The CDR3 runs 16 residues. V lost 4 bases, J lost 0 bases, and 15 bases lay in between. The CDR3 region is CASSYQVGIMNTEAFF. The CDR3 coding sequence is TGTGCCAGCAGCTACCAAGTCGGGATCATGAACACTGAAGCTTTCTTT.

A few counts support this clone. V usage is TRBV4-2 and J usage is TRBJ2-7, with D perhaps matching TRBD1 (6 bases). The germline V gene has CDR1 LGHNA and CDR2 YNFKEQ. V was shortened by 2 bases and J by 4 bases, with 12 bases between the two germline ends. CDR3 size: 14 residues. The CDR3 DNA reads as TGTGCCAGCAGCCAAAGTTTACAGGGTTACGAGCAGTACTTC. Translating it yields CASSQSLQGYEQYF.

This clone was counted a few times. The V gene is TRBV6-5, the J gene TRBJ2-5, with TRBD2 as a possible D gene (5 bases). Looked up from germline, CDR1 is MNHEY and CDR2 is SVGAGI. V was cut by 8 bases and J by 1 base, with 14 bases left in between. The CDR3 has 14 amino acids. The DNA for the CDR3 is TGTGCCAGCGCTGGAGAGGGTTTCCAAGAGACCCAGTACTTC. Translation: CASAGEGFQETQYF.

There are a few counts of this clone. The rearrangement uses TRBV19 and TRBJ1-3; TRBD1 might be the D (6 bases). Germline CDR1 LNHDA, CDR2 SQIVND (reference sequence). The CDR3 consists of 14 residues. Trimming pared 6 bases from V and 0 bases from J, leaving 9 bases between. The CDR3 DNA reads as TGTGCCAGTAGGGACAGACTCTCTGGAAACACCATATATTTT. Protein product: CASRDRLSGNTIYF. Complete variable domain (other parts from reference TRBV19 and TRBJ1-3): DGGITQSPKYLFRKEGQNVTLSCEQNLNHDAMYWYRQDPGQGLRLIYYSQIVNDFQKGDIAEGYSVSREKKESFPLTVTSAQKNPTAFYLCASRDRLSGNTIYFGEGSWLTVV.

In its sample, this clone was seen a few times. The chain carries TRBV11-3 and TRBJ2-1, with D perhaps matching TRBD1 (5 bases). CDR1 is SGHNT and CDR2 is YENEEA in the germline V gene. The CDR3 consists of 12 residues. Trimming cost V 0 bases and J 9 bases, with 6 bases left between them. CDR3 protein: CASSLEGVEQFF. CDR3 nucleotides: TGTGCCAGCAGCTTAGAAGGGGTTGAGCAGTTCTTC. Variable domain in full (rest from reference TRBV11-3 and TRBJ2-1): EAGVVQSPRYKIIEKKQPVAFWCNPISGHNTLYWYLQNLGQGPELLIRYENEEAVDDSQLPKDRFSAERLKGVDSTLKIQPAELGDSAVYLCASSLEGVEQFFGPGTRLTVL.

The rearrangement links TRBV28 to TRBJ1-5; D is perhaps TRBD1 (6 bases). V shed 2 bases and J shed 7 bases, with 18 bases lying between them. Germline CDR1 and CDR2: MDHEN and SYDVKM. This CDR3 has 16 residues. The CDR3 DNA is TGTGCCAGCAGTTTACTTGGACAGATAGCGGGCCAGCCCCAGCATTTT. Amino acid sequence: CASSLLGQIAGQPQHF.

There are a few counts of this clone. The chain links TRBV19 to TRBJ2-7; TRBD1 might be the D (6 bases). This CDR3 has 15 residues. Germline CDR1 reads LNHDA; CDR2 reads SQIVND (reference sequence). Between the trimmed V and J ends, which lost 7 bases and 7 bases, there was a span of 23 bases. CDR3 nucleotides: TGTGCCAGTAAAGAACAGGGCCTTTCCGGTGGGGAGCAGTACTTC. Encoded protein: CASKEQGLSGGEQYF.

The chain uses TRBV6-5 and TRBJ2-7, with 8 bases lining up with TRBD2. Germline V gene lookup returns CDR1 MNHEY and CDR2 SVGAGI. CDR3 length equals 13 residues. With 8 bases clipped from V and 3 bases from J, the junction kept 6 bases outside the gene matches. CDR3 sequence reads: CASASGGGYEQYV. The CDR3 nucleotides read TGTGCCAGCGCTTCCGGGGGGGGCTACGAGCAGTACGTC.

This clone was detected a few times. V and J are TRBV6-6 and TRBJ2-1; tentatively, D is TRBD2 (5 bases). Trimming took off 5 bases at V and 2 bases at J, with 16 bases between the two ends. CDR1 is MNHNY and CDR2 is SVGAGI in the germline V gene (reference sequence). This CDR3 is 16 amino acids long. The CDR3: CASSPHSDTTYNEQFF. CDR3 DNA: TGTGCCAGCAGTCCACATAGCGACACTACCTACAATGAGCAGTTCTTC.

Only a few counts were recorded for this clone. This chain uses TRBV5-1 with TRBJ1-1; 9 positions agree with TRBD1. The CDR3 runs 17 residues. V lost 4 bases, J lost 3 bases, and 13 bases stayed unmatched. Germline CDR1 SGHRS, CDR2 YFSETQ. CDR3 nucleotide sequence: TGCGCCAGCAGCAAAGACATCTACAGGGGGCAGGACACTGAAGCTTTCTTT. Its translation is CASSKDIYRGQDTEAFF.

This clone has just a few counts. The CDR3 DNA is TGTGCCAGCAGCTCCCGCCAGGACAGGTGGGGATTAGGTACAGATACGCAGTATTTT. Its protein product is CASSSRQDRWGLGTDTQYF. This chain joins TRBV5-6 and TRBJ2-3; 7 bases agree with TRBD1. Losses at the gene ends were 3 bases for V and 3 bases for J; bases not matched to a gene: 19. From germline, CDR1 is SGHDT and CDR2 YYEEEE. This CDR3 is 19 amino acids long.